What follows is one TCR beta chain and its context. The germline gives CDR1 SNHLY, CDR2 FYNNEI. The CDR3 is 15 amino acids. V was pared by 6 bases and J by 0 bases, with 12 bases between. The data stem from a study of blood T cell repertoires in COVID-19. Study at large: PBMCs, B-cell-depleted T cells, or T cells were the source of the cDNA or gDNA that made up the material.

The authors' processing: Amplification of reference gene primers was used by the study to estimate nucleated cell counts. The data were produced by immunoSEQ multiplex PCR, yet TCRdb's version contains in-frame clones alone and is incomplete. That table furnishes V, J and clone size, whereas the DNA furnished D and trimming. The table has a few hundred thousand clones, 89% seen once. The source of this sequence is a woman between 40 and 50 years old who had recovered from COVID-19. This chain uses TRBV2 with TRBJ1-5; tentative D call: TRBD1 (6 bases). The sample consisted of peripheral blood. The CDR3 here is CASSVGQNSNQPQHF. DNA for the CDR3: TGTGCCAGCAGCGTGGGACAAAATAGCAATCAGCCCCAGCATTTT.